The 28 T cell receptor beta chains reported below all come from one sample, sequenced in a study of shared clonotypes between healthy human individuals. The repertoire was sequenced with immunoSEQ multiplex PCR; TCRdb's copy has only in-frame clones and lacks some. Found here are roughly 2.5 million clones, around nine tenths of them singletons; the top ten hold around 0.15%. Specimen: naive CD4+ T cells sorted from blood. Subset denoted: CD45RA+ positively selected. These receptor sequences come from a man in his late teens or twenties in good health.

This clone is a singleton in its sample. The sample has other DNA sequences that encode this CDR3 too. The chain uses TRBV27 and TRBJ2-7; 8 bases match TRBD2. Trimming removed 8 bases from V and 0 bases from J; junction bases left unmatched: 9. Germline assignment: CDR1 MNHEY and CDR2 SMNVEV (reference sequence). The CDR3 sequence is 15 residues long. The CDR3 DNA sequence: TGTGCCAGCTCTTTGACGGGGGGGACCTCCTACGAGCAGTACTTC. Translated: CASSLTGGTSYEQYF.

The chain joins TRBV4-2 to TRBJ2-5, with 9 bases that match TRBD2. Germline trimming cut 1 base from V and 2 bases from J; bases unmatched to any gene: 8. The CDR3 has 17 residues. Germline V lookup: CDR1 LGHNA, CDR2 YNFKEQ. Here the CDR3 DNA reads TGTGCCAGCAGCCAAGTCGGGACGACTAGCGGACAAGAGACCCAGTACTTC. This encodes CASSQVGTTSGQETQYF.

DNA of the CDR3: TGTGCCATCAGTGACCTCTACAGGGGGCCCCAGCATTTT. Its protein product is CAISDLYRGPQHF. This rearrangement joins TRBV10-3 to TRBJ1-5; 7 bases align to TRBD1. V shed 3 bases, J shed 9 bases, and the junction held 5 bases outside the gene matches. The CDR3 has 13 amino acids. CDR1 is ENHRY, CDR2 SYGVKD, per germline.

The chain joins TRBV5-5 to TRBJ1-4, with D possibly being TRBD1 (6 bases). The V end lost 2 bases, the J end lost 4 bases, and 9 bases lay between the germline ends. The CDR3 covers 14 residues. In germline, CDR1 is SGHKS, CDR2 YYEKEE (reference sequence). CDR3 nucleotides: TGTGCCAGCAGCTTACAGGGTAGTAATGAAAAACTGTTTTTT. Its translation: CASSLQGSNEKLFF.

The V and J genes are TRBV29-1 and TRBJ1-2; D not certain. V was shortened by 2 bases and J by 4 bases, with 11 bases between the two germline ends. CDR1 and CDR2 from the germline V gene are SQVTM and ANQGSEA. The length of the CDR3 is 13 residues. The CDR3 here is CSVEPLAAYGYTF. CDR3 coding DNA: TGCAGCGTTGAACCCCTTGCAGCCTATGGCTACACCTTC.

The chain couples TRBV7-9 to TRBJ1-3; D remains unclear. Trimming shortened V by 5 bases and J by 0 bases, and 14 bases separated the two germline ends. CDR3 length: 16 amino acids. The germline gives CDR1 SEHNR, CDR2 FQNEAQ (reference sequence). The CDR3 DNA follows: TGTGCCAGCAGCGTATTCGAACCGGGCTCTGGAAACACCATATATTTT. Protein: CASSVFEPGSGNTIYF.

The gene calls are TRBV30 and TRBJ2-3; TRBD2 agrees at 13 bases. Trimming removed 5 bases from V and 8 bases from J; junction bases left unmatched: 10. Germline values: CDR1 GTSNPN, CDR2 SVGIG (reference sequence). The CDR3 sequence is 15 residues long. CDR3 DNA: TGTGCCTGGGGGGGACTAGCGGGACAAGGAGGTACGCAGTATTTT. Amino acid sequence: CAWGGLAGQGGTQYF.

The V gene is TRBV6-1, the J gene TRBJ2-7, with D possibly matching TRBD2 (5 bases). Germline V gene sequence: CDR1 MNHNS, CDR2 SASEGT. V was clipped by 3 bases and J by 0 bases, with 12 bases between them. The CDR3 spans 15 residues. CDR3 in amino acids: CASSDGGPPSYEQYF. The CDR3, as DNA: TGTGCCAGCAGTGATGGCGGGCCTCCCTCCTACGAGCAGTACTTC.

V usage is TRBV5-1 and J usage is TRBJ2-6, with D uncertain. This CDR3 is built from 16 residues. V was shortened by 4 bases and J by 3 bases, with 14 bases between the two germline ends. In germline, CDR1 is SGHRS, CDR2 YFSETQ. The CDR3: CASSQTSVVGANVLTF. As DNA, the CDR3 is TGCGCCAGCAGCCAAACAAGCGTTGTTGGGGCCAACGTCCTGACTTTC. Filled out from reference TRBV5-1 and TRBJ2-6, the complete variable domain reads KAGVTQTPRYLIKTRGQQVTLSCSPISGHRSVSWYQQTPGQGLQFLFEYFSETQRNKGNFPGRFSGRQFSNSRSEMNVSTLELGDSALYLCASSQTSVVGANVLTFGAGSRLTVL.

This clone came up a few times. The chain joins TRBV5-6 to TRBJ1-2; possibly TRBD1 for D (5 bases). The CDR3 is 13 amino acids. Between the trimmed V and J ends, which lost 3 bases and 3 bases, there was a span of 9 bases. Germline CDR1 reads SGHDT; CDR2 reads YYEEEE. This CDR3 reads CASSSGTYYGYTF. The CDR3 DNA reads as TGTGCCAGCAGCTCCGGGACGTACTATGGCTACACCTTC.

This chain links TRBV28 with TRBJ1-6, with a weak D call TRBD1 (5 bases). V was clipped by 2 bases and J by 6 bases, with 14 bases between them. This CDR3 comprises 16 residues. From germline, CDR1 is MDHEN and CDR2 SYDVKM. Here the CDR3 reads CASSLDTGQGNSPLHF. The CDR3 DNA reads TGTGCCAGCAGTTTAGATACGGGGCAAGGTAATTCACCCCTCCACTTT.

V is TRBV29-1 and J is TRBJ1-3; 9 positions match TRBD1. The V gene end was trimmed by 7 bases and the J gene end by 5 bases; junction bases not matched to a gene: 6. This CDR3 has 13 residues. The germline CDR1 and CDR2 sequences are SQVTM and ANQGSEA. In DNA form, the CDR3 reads TGCAGCGGGATGGGACAGGGTAGAAACACCATATATTTT. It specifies CSGMGQGRNTIYF.

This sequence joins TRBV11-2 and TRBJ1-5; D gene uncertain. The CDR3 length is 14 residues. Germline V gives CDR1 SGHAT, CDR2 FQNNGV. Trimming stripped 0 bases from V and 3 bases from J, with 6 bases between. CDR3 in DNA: TGTGCCAGCAGCTTAGATATTGTCAATCAGCCCCAGCATTTT. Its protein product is CASSLDIVNQPQHF.

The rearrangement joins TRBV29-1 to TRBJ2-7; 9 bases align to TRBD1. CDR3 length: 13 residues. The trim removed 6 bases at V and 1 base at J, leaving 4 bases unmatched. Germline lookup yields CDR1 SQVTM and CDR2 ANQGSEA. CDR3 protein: CSVRDRDSYEQYF. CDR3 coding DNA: TGCAGCGTGCGGGACAGGGATTCCTACGAGCAGTACTTC.

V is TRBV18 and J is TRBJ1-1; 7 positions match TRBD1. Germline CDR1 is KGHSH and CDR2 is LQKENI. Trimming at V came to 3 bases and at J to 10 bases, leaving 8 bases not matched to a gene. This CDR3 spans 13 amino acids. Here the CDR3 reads CASSPPGTDVAFF. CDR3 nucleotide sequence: TGTGCCAGCTCACCTCCCGGGACAGACGTAGCTTTCTTT.

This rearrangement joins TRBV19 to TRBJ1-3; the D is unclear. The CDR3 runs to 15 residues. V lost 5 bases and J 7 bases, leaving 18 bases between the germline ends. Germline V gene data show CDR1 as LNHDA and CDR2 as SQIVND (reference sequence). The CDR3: CASSPLLGSRNTIYF. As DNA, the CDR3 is TGTGCCAGTAGTCCCCTGCTGGGGTCTCGGAACACCATATATTTT.

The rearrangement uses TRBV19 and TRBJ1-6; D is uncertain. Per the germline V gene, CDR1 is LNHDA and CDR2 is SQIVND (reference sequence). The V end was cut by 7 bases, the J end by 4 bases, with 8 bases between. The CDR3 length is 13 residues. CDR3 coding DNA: TGTGCCAGTAACACAGTATATAATTCACCCCTCCACTTT. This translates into CASNTVYNSPLHF. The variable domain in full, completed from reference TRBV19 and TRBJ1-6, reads DGGITQSPKYLFRKEGQNVTLSCEQNLNHDAMYWYRQDPGQGLRLIYYSQIVNDFQKGDIAEGYSVSREKKESFPLTVTSAQKNPTAFYLCASNTVYNSPLHFGNGTRLTVT.

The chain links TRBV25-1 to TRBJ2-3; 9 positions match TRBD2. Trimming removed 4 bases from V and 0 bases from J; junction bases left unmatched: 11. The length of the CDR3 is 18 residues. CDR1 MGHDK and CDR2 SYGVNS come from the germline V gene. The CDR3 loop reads CASSAIGRRGGSTDTQYF. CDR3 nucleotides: TGTGCCAGCAGTGCCATAGGAAGGCGGGGGGGGAGCACAGATACGCAGTATTTT.

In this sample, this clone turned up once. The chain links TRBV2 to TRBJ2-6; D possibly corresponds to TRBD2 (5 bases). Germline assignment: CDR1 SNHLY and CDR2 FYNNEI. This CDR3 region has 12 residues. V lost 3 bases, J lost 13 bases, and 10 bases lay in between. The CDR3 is CASSEGGLVLTF. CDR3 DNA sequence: TGTGCCAGCAGTGAGGGCGGACTGGTCCTGACTTTC.

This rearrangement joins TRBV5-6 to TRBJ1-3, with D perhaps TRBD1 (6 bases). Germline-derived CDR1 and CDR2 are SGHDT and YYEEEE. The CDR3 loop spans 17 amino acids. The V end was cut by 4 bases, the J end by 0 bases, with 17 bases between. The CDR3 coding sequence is TGTGCCAGCAGCAGATACGAGACAGGCCTCTCTGGAAACACCATATATTTT. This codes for CASSRYETGLSGNTIYF. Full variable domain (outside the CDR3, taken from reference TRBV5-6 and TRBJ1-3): DAGVTQSPTHLIKTRGQQVTLRCSPKSGHDTVSWYQQALGQGPQFIFQYYEEEERQRGNFPDRFSGHQFPNYSSELNVNALLLGDSALYLCASSRYETGLSGNTIYFGEGSWLTVV.

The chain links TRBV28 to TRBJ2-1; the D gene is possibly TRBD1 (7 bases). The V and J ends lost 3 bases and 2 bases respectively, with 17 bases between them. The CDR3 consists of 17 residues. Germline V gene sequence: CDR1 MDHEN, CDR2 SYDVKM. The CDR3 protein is CASSFPLWRGPYNEQFF. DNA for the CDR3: TGTGCCAGCAGTTTCCCACTGTGGAGGGGGCCCTACAATGAGCAGTTCTTC. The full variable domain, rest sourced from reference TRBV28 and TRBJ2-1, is DVKVTQSSRYLVKRTGEKVFLECVQDMDHENMFWYRQDPGLGLRLIYFSYDVKMKEKGDIPEGYSVSREKKERFSLILESASTNQTSMYLCASSFPLWRGPYNEQFFGPGTRLTVL.

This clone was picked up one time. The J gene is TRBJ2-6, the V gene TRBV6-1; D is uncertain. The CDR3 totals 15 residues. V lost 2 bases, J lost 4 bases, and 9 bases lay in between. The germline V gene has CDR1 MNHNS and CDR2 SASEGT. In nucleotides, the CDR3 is TGTGCCAGCAGTGAACGGCAGTCAGGGGCCAACGTCCTGACTTTC. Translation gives CASSERQSGANVLTF.

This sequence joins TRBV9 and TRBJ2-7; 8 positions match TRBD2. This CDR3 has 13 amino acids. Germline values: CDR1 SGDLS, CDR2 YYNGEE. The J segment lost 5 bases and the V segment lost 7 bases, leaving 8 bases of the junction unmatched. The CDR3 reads CASGEREFDEQYF. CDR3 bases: TGTGCCAGCGGCGAGCGGGAGTTCGACGAGCAGTACTTC. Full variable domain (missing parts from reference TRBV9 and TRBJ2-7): DSGVTQTPKHLITATGQRVTLRCSPRSGDLSVYWYQQSLDQGLQFLIQYYNGEERAKGNILERFSAQQFPDLHSELNLSSLELGDSALYFCASGEREFDEQYFGPGTRLTVT.

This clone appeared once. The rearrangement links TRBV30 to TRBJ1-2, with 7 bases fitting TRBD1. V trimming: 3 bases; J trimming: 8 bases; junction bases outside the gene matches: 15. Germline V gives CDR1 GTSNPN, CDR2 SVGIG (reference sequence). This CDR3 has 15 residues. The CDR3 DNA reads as TGTGCCTGGAGCACCACCGGGACAGATTTTTCGGGCTACACCTTC. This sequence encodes CAWSTTGTDFSGYTF. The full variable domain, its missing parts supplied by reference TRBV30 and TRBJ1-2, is SQTIHQWPATLVQPVGSPLSLECTVEGTSNPNLYWYRQAAGRGLQLLFYSVGIGQISSEVPQNLSASRPQDRQFILSSKKLLLSDSGFYLCAWSTTGTDFSGYTFGSGTRLTVV.

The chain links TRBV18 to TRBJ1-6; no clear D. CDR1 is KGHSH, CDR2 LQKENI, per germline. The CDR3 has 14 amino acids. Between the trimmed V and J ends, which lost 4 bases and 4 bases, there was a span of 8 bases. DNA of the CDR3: TGTGCCAGCTCACGGGAGAGTTATAATTCACCCCTCCACTTT. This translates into CASSRESYNSPLHF.

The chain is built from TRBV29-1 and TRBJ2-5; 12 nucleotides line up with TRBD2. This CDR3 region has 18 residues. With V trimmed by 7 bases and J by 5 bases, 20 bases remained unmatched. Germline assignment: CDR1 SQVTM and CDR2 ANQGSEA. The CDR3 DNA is TGCAGCGCCCGGCACGTGGGGCTAGCGGGAGGGCCAGGGGAGACCCAGTACTTC. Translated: CSARHVGLAGGPGETQYF.

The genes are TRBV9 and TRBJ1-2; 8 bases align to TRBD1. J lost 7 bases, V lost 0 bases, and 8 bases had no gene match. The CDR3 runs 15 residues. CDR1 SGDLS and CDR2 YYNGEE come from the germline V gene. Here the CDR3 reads CASSVDLSQGAGYTF. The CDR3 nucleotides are TGTGCCAGCAGCGTAGATCTTTCCCAGGGGGCTGGCTACACCTTC.

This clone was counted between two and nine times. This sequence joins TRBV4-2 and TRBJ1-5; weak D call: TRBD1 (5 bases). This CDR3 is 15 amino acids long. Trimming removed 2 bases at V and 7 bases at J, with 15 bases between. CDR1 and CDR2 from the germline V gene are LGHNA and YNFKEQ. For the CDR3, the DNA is TGTGCCAGCAGCCAAAACGGGGGTCCGGGGCAGCCCCAGCATTTT. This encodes CASSQNGGPGQPQHF.